This TCR beta chain was retrieved from a study of OX40 agonist ivuxolimab in advanced cancers. TCRdb keeps only in-frame clones here, not all; method: immunoSEQ multiplex PCR. The table includes 75,000 to 95,000 clones, around 90% detected once. This CDR3 has 13 residues. Germline loops: CDR1 MNHEY, CDR2 SVGAGI. The germline V and J ends were trimmed by 6 bases and 3 bases, with 12 bases remaining between them. The chain couples TRBV6-5 to TRBJ2-7; D is unresolved. This clonotype was obtained from an adult with an advanced solid tumor such as melanoma, head and neck, liver or kidney cancer. Sequences were derived from CD4+ or CD8+ T cells sorted from blood, sampled in a trial of the OX40 agonist ivuxolimab. The CDR3 nucleotides read TGTGCCAGCAGCTCCGACCGGAACTACGAGCAGTACTTC. Its translation: CASSSDRNYEQYF.